Listed here is a single T cell receptor beta chain. Using immunoSEQ multiplex PCR, the repertoire was profiled, and TCRdb retains in-frame clones only, with some absent. The top ten hold under 3% of the sample, which has about 220,000 clones, about 87% seen once. Allocation to cohorts depended on clinical history reported by the participants. Recovered participants had two consecutive negative NP/OP PCR tests, healthcare professional clearance, or symptom resolution. The sample originates from a study of blood T cell repertoires in COVID-19. Study as a whole: COVID-19 samples, acute and convalescent, were from the United States, Italy and Spain.

Per germline, CDR1 MNHEY and CDR2 SMNVEV (reference sequence). The V segment lost 3 bases and the J segment 5 bases; nucleotides outside the gene matches: 8. The CDR3 is 15 amino acids. The receptor comes from a woman aged 25 to 39 who had recovered from COVID-19. The chain links TRBV27 to TRBJ2-7; 9 positions agree with TRBD1. The sequencing sample was made of PBMCs or T cells enriched from blood (not recorded which). The CDR3 protein is CASSLGTGFGNEQYF. CDR3 nucleotide sequence: TGTGCCAGCAGTTTGGGGACAGGGTTTGGCAACGAGCAGTACTTC.